A single sample gave rise to the 30 T cell receptor beta chains below, sequenced in a study of OX40 agonist ivuxolimab in advanced cancers. Sequencing was performed with immunoSEQ multiplex PCR; in TCRdb, only in-frame clones are kept and a portion is missing. The sample shows around 77,000 clones, roughly 89% of them seen only once. Sample: CD4+ or CD8+ T cells sorted from blood, taken in a trial of the OX40 agonist ivuxolimab. These receptors all stem from an adult with an advanced solid tumor such as melanoma, head and neck, liver or kidney cancer.

The rearrangement joins TRBV6-5 to TRBJ1-2, with 7 bases identical to TRBD1. The germline V gene has CDR1 MNHEY and CDR2 SVGAGI. V lost 7 bases and J lost 8; bases outside the gene matches: 13. This CDR3 is 14 amino acids long. Here the CDR3 DNA reads TGTGCCAGCACCAACGGGGACAGTCCGTCCGGCTACACCTTC. Translating gives CASTNGDSPSGYTF.

The genes are TRBV28 and TRBJ2-7; D is perhaps TRBD1 or TRBD2 (5 bases each). This CDR3 comprises 14 residues. Trimming took 3 bases from V and 2 from J, leaving 11 bases between them. Germline CDR1 MDHEN, CDR2 SYDVKM. Here the CDR3 DNA reads TGTGCCAGCAGTTTGGGGACGTATCCCTACGAGCAGTACTTC. This gives the protein CASSLGTYPYEQYF.

The CDR3 DNA follows: TGTGCCATCAGCGGCGGGACTAGCGCCTTCAATGAGCAGTTCTTC. This codes for CAISGGTSAFNEQFF. The chain recombines TRBV10-3 with TRBJ2-1; the match to TRBD2 covers 10 bases. This CDR3 has 15 residues. Looked up from germline, CDR1 is ENHRY and CDR2 is SYGVKD. Trimming removed 6 bases from V and 6 bases from J; junction bases left unmatched: 8.

The chain combines TRBV15 with TRBJ1-4, with a tentative D call TRBD1 (6 bases). V was trimmed by 4 bases and J by 8 bases, leaving 14 bases between them. The CDR3 has 14 amino acids. From germline, CDR1 is LNHNV and CDR2 YYDKDF (reference sequence). Here the CDR3 reads CATSIRQGHEKLFF. Written as DNA, the CDR3 is TGTGCCACCAGCATACGGCAGGGGCACGAAAAACTGTTTTTT.

V is TRBV18 and J is TRBJ1-4, with 7 bases lining up with TRBD1. The CDR3 sequence is 15 residues long. The V segment lost 5 bases and the J segment 7 bases; nucleotides outside the gene matches: 10. Germline CDR1 and CDR2: KGHSH and LQKENI. In DNA, the CDR3 is TGTGCCAGCTCAACGACAGGGACCGGTGGTGAAAAACTGTTTTTT. Amino acid sequence: CASSTTGTGGEKLFF.

The chain combines TRBV5-4 with TRBJ2-1, with 7 bases lining up with TRBD2. The V gene's germline CDR1 is SGHNT and CDR2 YYREEE (reference sequence). Germline trimming cut 3 bases from V and 6 bases from J; bases unmatched to any gene: 6. The CDR3 is made up of 14 amino acids. CDR3 nucleotide sequence: TGTGCCAGCAGCTCTCGACTAGCTGTCAATGAGCAGTTCTTC. Residues: CASSSRLAVNEQFF.

In this sample, this clone turned up once. This chain uses TRBV7-2 with TRBJ1-1; a possible D gene is TRBD1 (5 bases). Germline V CDR1 and CDR2: SGHTA, FQGNSA. V shed 1 base and J shed 11 bases, with 8 bases lying between them. The CDR3 runs to 11 residues. CDR3 residues: CASSLGGEAFF. CDR3 coding DNA: TGTGCCAGCAGCTTAGGGGGGGAGGCTTTCTTT. The full variable domain, with the rest looked up from reference TRBV7-2 and TRBJ1-1, is GAGVSQSPSNKVTEKGKDVELRCDPISGHTALYWYRQSLGQGLEFLIYFQGNSAPDKSGLPSDRFSAERTGGSVSTLTIQRTQQEDSAVYLCASSLGGEAFFGQGTRLTVV.

This clone showed up just once. This chain links TRBV5-6 with TRBJ1-4; TRBD1 agrees at 7 bases. V lost 3 bases, J lost 8 bases, and 10 bases stayed unmatched. Looked up from germline, CDR1 is SGHDT and CDR2 is YYEEEE. The CDR3 contains 15 residues. The DNA of the CDR3 is TGTGCCAGCAGCTCCCCTAGGGACAGTTACGAAAAACTGTTTTTT. This encodes CASSSPRDSYEKLFF.

The count of this clone is one. The chain recombines TRBV19 with TRBJ1-5; D not resolved. Germline lookup yields CDR1 LNHDA and CDR2 SQIVND (reference sequence). V lost 5 bases and J 8 bases, leaving 13 bases between the germline ends. The CDR3 totals 13 residues. The CDR3: CASSPRAQEPQHF. The CDR3 coding sequence is TGTGCCAGTAGTCCCCGGGCCCAGGAGCCCCAGCATTTT.

The rearrangement joins TRBV28 to TRBJ1-4, with 7 bases aligning to TRBD1. Per the germline V gene, CDR1 is MDHEN and CDR2 is SYDVKM. Unmatched junction bases numbered 4, after V lost 3 bases and J lost 3 bases. This CDR3 has 15 residues. The chain's CDR3 is CASSFSGQSNEKLFF. The CDR3 region has the DNA TGTGCCAGCAGTTTCTCGGGACAGTCTAATGAAAAACTGTTTTTT.

The V gene is TRBV11-2, the J gene TRBJ2-3; TRBD1 might be the D (5 bases). From germline, CDR1 is SGHAT and CDR2 FQNNGV. The CDR3 has 16 residues. With 5 bases removed from V and 3 bases from J, the gap between germline ends came to 18 bases. The CDR3 region is CASSPRPPQGTDTQYF. Here the CDR3 DNA reads TGTGCCAGCAGCCCCAGGCCTCCGCAGGGAACAGATACGCAGTATTTT.

CDR3 sequence: CASSLGWQGAREQYF. CDR3 sequence (DNA): TGTGCCAGCAGCTTAGGTTGGCAGGGGGCGCGGGAGCAGTACTTC. The chain is built from TRBV11-2 and TRBJ2-7; 8 nucleotides align to TRBD1. CDR3 length: 15 amino acids. Germline V gene data show CDR1 as SGHAT and CDR2 as FQNNGV. V dropped 1 base and J dropped 7; count of bases not matched to a gene: 9. The full variable domain, in which reference TRBV11-2 and TRBJ2-7 provide the parts outside the CDR3, is EAGVAQSPRYKIIEKRQSVAFWCNPISGHATLYWYQQILGQGPKLLIQFQNNGVVDDSQLPKDRFSAERLKGVDSTLKIQPAKLEDSAVYLCASSLGWQGAREQYFGPGTRLTVT.

The chain uses TRBV7-9 and TRBJ1-4; 7 positions agree with TRBD1. The CDR3 contains 14 residues. The germline CDR1 and CDR2 sequences are SEHNR and FQNEAQ (reference sequence). The junction had 5 bases not matched to a gene; V was cut back by 5 bases and J by 5 bases. Written as DNA, the CDR3 is TGTGCCAGCAGCCCGGAACAGGGGAATGAAAAACTGTTTTTT. As protein: CASSPEQGNEKLFF.

The J gene is TRBJ1-2, the V gene TRBV6-1; D is perhaps TRBD1 (6 bases). The CDR3 spans 15 residues. CDR1 and CDR2 (germline): MNHNS, SASEGT. V dropped 7 bases and J dropped 5 bases, with 20 bases sitting between them. CDR3 nucleotides: TGTGCCAGCACCCCACCCCCCAGGGGAGGGTATGGCTACACCTTC. This sequence encodes CASTPPPRGGYGYTF.

The V call is TRBV2, the J call TRBJ2-3; either TRBD1 or TRBD2 may supply D (5 bases each). Germline loops: CDR1 SNHLY, CDR2 FYNNEI. V lost 2 bases to trimming and J lost 2 bases, with 11 bases between them. The CDR3 extends over 15 amino acids. The CDR3, as DNA: TGTGCCAGCAGTGAACAGGGCGGGTCCACAGATACGCAGTATTTT. Amino acids: CASSEQGGSTDTQYF. Filled out from reference TRBV2 and TRBJ2-3, the complete variable domain reads EPEVTQTPSHQVTQMGQEVILRCVPISNHLYFYWYRQILGQKVEFLVSFYNNEISEKSEIFDDQFSVERPDGSNFTLKIRSTKLEDSAMYFCASSEQGGSTDTQYFGPGTRLTVL.

J is TRBJ2-7 and V is TRBV28; tentatively, D is TRBD2 (7 bases). Germline assignment: CDR1 MDHEN and CDR2 SYDVKM. CDR3 length: 16 residues. Trimming took off 7 bases at V and 3 bases at J, with 22 bases between the two ends. The DNA of the CDR3 is TGTGCCAGCACCCTAGGGGGGGGGCAGGCCCTCTACGAGCAGTACTTC. Translated: CASTLGGGQALYEQYF.

The V gene is TRBV28, the J gene TRBJ2-1; D gene ambiguous. The V gene lost 3 bases and the J gene lost 6 bases, with 6 bases spanning the gap. The CDR3 covers 12 residues. Germline V lookup: CDR1 MDHEN, CDR2 SYDVKM. This chain's CDR3 is CASSFEPNEQFF. In DNA, the CDR3 is TGTGCCAGCAGTTTTGAGCCCAATGAGCAGTTCTTC.

The chain has TRBV14 and TRBJ1-6; D remains ambiguous. Germline lookup yields CDR1 SGHDN and CDR2 FVKESK. The ends were cut back, 2 bases at V and 0 bases at J, with 5 bases in the middle. CDR3 length: 15 residues. The DNA of the CDR3 is TGTGCCAGCAGCCAACTCAGCTCCTATAATTCACCCCTCCACTTT. It is translated as CASSQLSSYNSPLHF. Using reference TRBV14 and TRBJ1-6 for the parts outside the CDR3, the full variable domain is EAGVTQFPSHSVIEKGQTVTLRCDPISGHDNLYWYRRVMGKEIKFLLHFVKESKQDESGMPNNRFLAERTGGTYSTLKVQPAELEDSGVYFCASSQLSSYNSPLHFGNGTRLTVT.

The chain recombines TRBV5-1 with TRBJ2-5; D is possibly TRBD2 (6 bases). There are 15 residues in the CDR3. The ends were cut back, 4 bases at V and 2 bases at J, with 15 bases in the middle. CDR1 and CDR2 from the germline V gene are SGHRS and YFSETQ. CDR3 amino acids: CASSAAGTSQETQYF. The DNA for the CDR3 is TGCGCCAGCAGCGCAGCCGGGACTTCACAAGAGACCCAGTACTTC.

V gene TRBV7-9 combines with J gene TRBJ1-2, with 9 bases that match TRBD1. J gave up 2 bases and V 6 bases, and 7 bases lay outside the gene matches. This CDR3 contains 15 residues. In germline, CDR1 is SEHNR, CDR2 FQNEAQ (reference sequence). CDR3 in DNA: TGTGCCAGCAGACCCGGCGACAGGGGGAACTATGGCTACACCTTC. Its protein is CASRPGDRGNYGYTF. The whole variable domain, remainder taken from reference TRBV7-9 and TRBJ1-2, is DTGVSQNPRHKITKRGQNVTFRCDPISEHNRLYWYRQTLGQGPEFLTYFQNEAQLEKSRLLSDRFSAERPKGSFSTLEIQRTEQGDSAMYLCASRPGDRGNYGYTFGSGTRLTVV.

CDR3 DNA: TGTGCCAGTAGCCTGGTGGGATCGGGGGCCAACGTCCTGACTTTC. This codes for CASSLVGSGANVLTF. The chain carries TRBV19 and TRBJ2-6; D is unresolved. The CDR3 consists of 15 residues. Germline CDR1 LNHDA, CDR2 SQIVND (reference sequence). V was shortened by 6 bases and J by 4 bases, with 13 bases between the two germline ends. The full variable domain, its missing parts supplied by reference TRBV19 and TRBJ2-6, is DGGITQSPKYLFRKEGQNVTLSCEQNLNHDAMYWYRQDPGQGLRLIYYSQIVNDFQKGDIAEGYSVSREKKESFPLTVTSAQKNPTAFYLCASSLVGSGANVLTFGAGSRLTVL.

J is TRBJ1-1 and V is TRBV6-6; 7 nucleotides line up with TRBD1. The CDR3 is made up of 14 amino acids. Germline-derived CDR1 and CDR2 are MNHNY and SVGAGI (reference sequence). The ends lost 3 bases at V and 4 bases at J; junction bases unmatched: 5. CDR3 region: CASSYDRESTEAFF. In nucleotides, the CDR3 is TGTGCCAGCAGTTATGACAGGGAGAGCACTGAAGCTTTCTTT.

The V call is TRBV5-4, the J call TRBJ2-5; 9 bases match TRBD2. CDR1 SGHNT and CDR2 YYREEE come from the germline V gene (reference sequence). J was trimmed by 5 bases and V by 4 bases; bases with no gene match: 6. The CDR3 is made up of 14 amino acids. The CDR3 bases are TGTGCCAGCAGCGGGACCGGGACTAGCGAGACCCAGTACTTC. This encodes CASSGTGTSETQYF.

This clone showed up just once. V is TRBV7-9 and J is TRBJ1-1; 8 bases line up with TRBD1. J lost 5 bases, V lost 5 bases, and 13 bases had no gene match. Per the germline V gene, CDR1 is SEHNR and CDR2 is FQNEAQ (reference sequence). The CDR3 covers 16 residues. In nucleotides, the CDR3 is TGTGCCAGCAGCCCCCTGACAGGGGCACCGGGGACTGAAGCTTTCTTT. Residues: CASSPLTGAPGTEAFF.

The V gene is TRBV6-6, the J gene TRBJ2-1, with unresolved D. V shed 6 bases and J shed 5 bases, with 11 bases lying between them. The germline V gene encodes CDR1 MNHNY and CDR2 SVGAGI (reference sequence). The CDR3 runs 13 residues. The CDR3 reads CASSSQEDNEQFF. CDR3 nucleotide sequence: TGTGCCAGCAGCTCCCAAGAAGACAATGAGCAGTTCTTC.

V is TRBV29-1 and J is TRBJ1-1, with a possible D match to TRBD1 (6 bases). Germline V gives CDR1 SQVTM, CDR2 ANQGSEA. The length of the CDR3 is 13 residues. Trimming removed 3 bases from V and 1 base from J, with 9 bases in between. This chain's CDR3 is CSVDTTGNTEAFF. DNA of the CDR3: TGCAGCGTTGATACGACAGGGAACACTGAAGCTTTCTTT.

The gene calls are TRBV11-2 and TRBJ2-7, with a possible D match to TRBD2 (5 bases). The ends were cut back, 5 bases at V and 5 bases at J, with 22 bases in the middle. CDR1 SGHAT and CDR2 FQNNGV come from the germline V gene. The CDR3 spans 16 residues. The CDR3 sequence: CASSVRVSGGLHEQYF. CDR3 DNA sequence: TGTGCCAGCAGCGTTAGGGTCTCCGGAGGCCTCCACGAGCAGTACTTC. Drawing the rest from reference TRBV11-2 and TRBJ2-7, the complete variable domain is EAGVAQSPRYKIIEKRQSVAFWCNPISGHATLYWYQQILGQGPKLLIQFQNNGVVDDSQLPKDRFSAERLKGVDSTLKIQPAKLEDSAVYLCASSVRVSGGLHEQYFGPGTRLTVT.

The V and J genes are TRBV5-4 and TRBJ2-7, with 9 nucleotides matching TRBD1. Per germline, CDR1 SGHNT and CDR2 YYREEE (reference sequence). J was trimmed by 2 bases and V by 2 bases; bases with no gene match: 5. The CDR3 runs 15 residues. CDR3 sequence reads: CASSLARQGAYEQYF. DNA for the CDR3: TGTGCCAGCAGCTTAGCCCGACAGGGGGCCTACGAGCAGTACTTC.

For the CDR3, the DNA is TGTGCCAGCAGCGGAGAAAGGGGCCCAAGCGGGAGTTCCTACGAGCAGTACTTC. This translates into CASSGERGPSGSSYEQYF. The chain joins TRBV9 to TRBJ2-7; 8 bases align to TRBD2. The V and J ends lost 3 bases and 1 base, in that order; junction bases with no gene match: 15. The CDR3 is 18 amino acids. Germline CDR1 is SGDLS and CDR2 is YYNGEE.

This chain links TRBV11-3 with TRBJ2-1; TRBD2 aligns across 12 bases. There are 15 residues in the CDR3. J was trimmed by 5 bases and V by 1 base; bases with no gene match: 0. CDR1 is SGHNT, CDR2 YENEEA, per germline. In DNA form, the CDR3 reads TGTGCCAGCAGCTTAGGGACTAGCGGGGACAATGAGCAGTTCTTC. Its protein is CASSLGTSGDNEQFF. The complete variable domain, with remaining parts taken from reference TRBV11-3 and TRBJ2-1, reads EAGVVQSPRYKIIEKKQPVAFWCNPISGHNTLYWYLQNLGQGPELLIRYENEEAVDDSQLPKDRFSAERLKGVDSTLKIQPAELGDSAVYLCASSLGTSGDNEQFFGPGTRLTVL.